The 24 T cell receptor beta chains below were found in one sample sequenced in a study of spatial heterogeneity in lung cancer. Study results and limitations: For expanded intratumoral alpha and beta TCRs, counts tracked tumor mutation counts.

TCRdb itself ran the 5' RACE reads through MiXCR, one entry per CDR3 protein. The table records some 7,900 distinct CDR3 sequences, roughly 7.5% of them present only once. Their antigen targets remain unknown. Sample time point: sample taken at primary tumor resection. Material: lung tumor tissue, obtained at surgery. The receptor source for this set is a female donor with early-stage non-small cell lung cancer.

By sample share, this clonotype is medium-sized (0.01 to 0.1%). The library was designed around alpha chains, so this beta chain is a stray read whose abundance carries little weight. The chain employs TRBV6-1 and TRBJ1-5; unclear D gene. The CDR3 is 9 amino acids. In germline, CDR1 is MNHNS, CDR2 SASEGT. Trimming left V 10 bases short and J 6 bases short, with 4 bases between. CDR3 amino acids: CATGQPQHF. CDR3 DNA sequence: TGTGCCACGGGTCAGCCCCAGCATTTT.

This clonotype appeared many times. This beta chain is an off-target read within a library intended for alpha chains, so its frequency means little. The CDR3 protein is CASRTLAGTETQYF. The CDR3 nucleotides read TGTGCCAGCCGCACTCTAGCGGGAACGGAGACCCAGTACTTC. This chain uses TRBV3-1 with TRBJ2-5; 9 bases map to TRBD2. The CDR3 consists of 14 residues. Germline V gene data show CDR1 as LGHDT and CDR2 as YNNKEL (reference sequence). V lost 8 bases and J lost 5; bases outside the gene matches: 9.

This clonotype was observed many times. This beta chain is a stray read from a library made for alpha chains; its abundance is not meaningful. Here the CDR3 reads CASSPTVGGYNEQFF. The CDR3 bases are TGTGCCAGCAGCCCCACCGTTGGGGGATACAATGAGCAGTTCTTC. The chain recombines TRBV5-5 with TRBJ2-1; D is perhaps TRBD1 or TRBD2 (5 bases each). Germline lookup yields CDR1 SGHKS and CDR2 YYEKEE (reference sequence). The V end lost 4 bases, the J end lost 4 bases, and 15 bases lay between the germline ends. This CDR3 has 15 residues.

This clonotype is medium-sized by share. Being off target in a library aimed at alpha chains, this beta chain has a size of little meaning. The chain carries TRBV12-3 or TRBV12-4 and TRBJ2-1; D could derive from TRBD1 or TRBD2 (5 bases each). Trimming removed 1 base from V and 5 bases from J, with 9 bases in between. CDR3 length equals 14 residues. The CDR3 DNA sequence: TGTGCCAGCAGTTTAGGTGGGACCGACAATGAGCAGTTCTTC. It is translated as CASSLGGTDNEQFF.

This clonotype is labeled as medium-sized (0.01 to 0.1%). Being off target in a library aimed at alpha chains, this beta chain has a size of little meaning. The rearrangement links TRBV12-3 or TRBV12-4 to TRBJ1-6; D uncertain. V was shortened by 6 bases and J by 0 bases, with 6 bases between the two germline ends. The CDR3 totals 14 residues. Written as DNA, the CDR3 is TGTGCCAGCAGCCTTAGCTCCTATAATTCACCCCTCCACTTT. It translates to CASSLSSYNSPLHF.

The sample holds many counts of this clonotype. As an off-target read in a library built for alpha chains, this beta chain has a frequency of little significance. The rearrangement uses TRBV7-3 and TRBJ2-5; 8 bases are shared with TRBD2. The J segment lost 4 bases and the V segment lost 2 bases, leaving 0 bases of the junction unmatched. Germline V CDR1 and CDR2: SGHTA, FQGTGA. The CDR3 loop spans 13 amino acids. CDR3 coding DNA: TGTGCCAGCAGCTTACGGGGGGGAGAGACCCAGTACTTC. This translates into CASSLRGGETQYF.

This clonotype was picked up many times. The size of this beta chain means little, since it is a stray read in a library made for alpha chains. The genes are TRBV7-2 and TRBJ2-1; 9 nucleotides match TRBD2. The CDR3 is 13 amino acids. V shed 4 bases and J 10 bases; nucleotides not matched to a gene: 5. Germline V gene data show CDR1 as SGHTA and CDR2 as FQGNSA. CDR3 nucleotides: TGTGCCAGCAGCTCTAGCGGGACGGGGGAGCAGTTCTTC. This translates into CASSSSGTGEQFF. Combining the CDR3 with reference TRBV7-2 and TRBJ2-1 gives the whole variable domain GAGVSQSPSNKVTEKGKDVELRCDPISGHTALYWYRQSLGQGLEFLIYFQGNSAPDKSGLPSDRFSAERTGGSVSTLTIQRTQQEDSAVYLCASSSSGTGEQFFGPGTRLTVL.

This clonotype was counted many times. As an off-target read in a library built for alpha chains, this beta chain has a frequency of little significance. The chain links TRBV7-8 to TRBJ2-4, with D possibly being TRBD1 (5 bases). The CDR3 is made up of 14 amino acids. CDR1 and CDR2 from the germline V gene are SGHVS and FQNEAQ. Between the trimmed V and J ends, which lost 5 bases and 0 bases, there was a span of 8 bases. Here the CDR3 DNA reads TGTGCCAGCAGCCGGCAGGGAGCCAAAAACATTCAGTACTTC. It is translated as CASSRQGAKNIQYF.

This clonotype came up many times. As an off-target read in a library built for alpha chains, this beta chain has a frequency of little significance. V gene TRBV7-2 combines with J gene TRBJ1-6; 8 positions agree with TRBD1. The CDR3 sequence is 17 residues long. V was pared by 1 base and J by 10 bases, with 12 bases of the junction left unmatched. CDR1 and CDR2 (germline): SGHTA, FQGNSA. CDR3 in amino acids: CASSLGGTGPFGSPLHF. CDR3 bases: TGTGCCAGCAGCTTAGGGGGGACAGGCCCTTTTGGGTCACCCCTCCACTTT. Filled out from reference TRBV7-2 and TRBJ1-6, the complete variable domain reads GAGVSQSPSNKVTEKGKDVELRCDPISGHTALYWYRQSLGQGLEFLIYFQGNSAPDKSGLPSDRFSAERTGGSVSTLTIQRTQQEDSAVYLCASSLGGTGPFGSPLHFGNGTRLTVT.

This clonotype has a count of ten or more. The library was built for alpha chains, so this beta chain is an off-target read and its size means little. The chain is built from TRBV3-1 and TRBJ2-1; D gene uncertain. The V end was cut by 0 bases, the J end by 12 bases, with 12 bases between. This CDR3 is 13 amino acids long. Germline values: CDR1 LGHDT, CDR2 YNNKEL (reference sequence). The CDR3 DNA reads TGTGCCAGCAGCCAAGAAGGCTTTGTAGGGCAGTTCTTC. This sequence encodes CASSQEGFVGQFF.

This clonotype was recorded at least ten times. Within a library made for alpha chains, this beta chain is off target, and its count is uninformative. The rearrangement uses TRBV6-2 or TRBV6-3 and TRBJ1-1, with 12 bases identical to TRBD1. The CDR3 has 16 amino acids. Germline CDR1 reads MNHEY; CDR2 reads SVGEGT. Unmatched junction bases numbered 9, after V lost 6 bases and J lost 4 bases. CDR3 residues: CASSLRDRGLFTEAFF. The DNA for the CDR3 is TGTGCCAGCAGCCTCCGGGACAGGGGGCTTTTCACTGAAGCTTTCTTT.

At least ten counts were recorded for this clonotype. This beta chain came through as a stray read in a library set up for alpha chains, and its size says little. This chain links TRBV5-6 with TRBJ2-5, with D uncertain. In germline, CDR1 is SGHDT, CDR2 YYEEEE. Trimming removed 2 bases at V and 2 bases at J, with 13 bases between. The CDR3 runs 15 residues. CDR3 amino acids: CASSFGTPGQETQYF. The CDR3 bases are TGTGCCAGCAGCTTTGGTACTCCTGGGCAAGAGACCCAGTACTTC.

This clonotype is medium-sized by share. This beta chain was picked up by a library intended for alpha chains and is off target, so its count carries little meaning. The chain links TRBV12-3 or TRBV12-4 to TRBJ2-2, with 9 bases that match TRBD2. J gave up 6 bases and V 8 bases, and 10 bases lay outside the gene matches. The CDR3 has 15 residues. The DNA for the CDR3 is TGTGCCAGCGGGCGGCGGGAGGGAGTCCCCGGGGAGCTGTTTTTT. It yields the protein CASGRREGVPGELFF.

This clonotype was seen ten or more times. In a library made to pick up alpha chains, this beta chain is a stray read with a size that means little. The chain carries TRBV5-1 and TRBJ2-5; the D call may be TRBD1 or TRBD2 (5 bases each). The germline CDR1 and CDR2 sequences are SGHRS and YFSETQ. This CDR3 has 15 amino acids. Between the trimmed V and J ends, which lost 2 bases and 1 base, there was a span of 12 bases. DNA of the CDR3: TGCGCCAGCAGCTTTAAGGGACCGACCCAAGAGACCCAGTACTTC. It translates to CASSFKGPTQETQYF.

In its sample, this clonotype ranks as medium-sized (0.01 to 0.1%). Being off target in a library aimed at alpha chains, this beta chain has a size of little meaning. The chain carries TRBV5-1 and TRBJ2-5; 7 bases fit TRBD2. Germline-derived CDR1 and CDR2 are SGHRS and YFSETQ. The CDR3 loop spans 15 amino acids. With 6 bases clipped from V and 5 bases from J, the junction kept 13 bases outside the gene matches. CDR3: CASTVRGSGSETQYF. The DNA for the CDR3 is TGCGCCAGCACCGTCCGAGGTAGCGGGTCGGAGACCCAGTACTTC.

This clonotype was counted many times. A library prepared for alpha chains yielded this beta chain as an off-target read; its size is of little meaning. The CDR3, as DNA: TGTGCCAGCTCACCACCGACGGGAGCTTACAATGAGCAGTTCTTC. Its translation is CASSPPTGAYNEQFF. The chain recombines TRBV18 with TRBJ2-1; D might be TRBD2 (6 bases). Germline values: CDR1 KGHSH, CDR2 LQKENI. This CDR3 is 15 amino acids long. V lost 0 bases, J lost 4 bases, and 10 bases lay in between.

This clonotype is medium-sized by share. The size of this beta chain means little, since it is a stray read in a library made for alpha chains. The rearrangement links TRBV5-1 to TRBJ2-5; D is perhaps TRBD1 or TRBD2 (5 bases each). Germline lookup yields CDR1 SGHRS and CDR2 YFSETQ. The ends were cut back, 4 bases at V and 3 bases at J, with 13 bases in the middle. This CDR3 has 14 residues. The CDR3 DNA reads TGCGCCAGCAGCATTGTAGGGACCGAAGAGACCCAGTACTTC. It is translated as CASSIVGTEETQYF. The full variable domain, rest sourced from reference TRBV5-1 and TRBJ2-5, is KAGVTQTPRYLIKTRGQQVTLSCSPISGHRSVSWYQQTPGQGLQFLFEYFSETQRNKGNFPGRFSGRQFSNSRSEMNVSTLELGDSALYLCASSIVGTEETQYFGPGTRLLVL.

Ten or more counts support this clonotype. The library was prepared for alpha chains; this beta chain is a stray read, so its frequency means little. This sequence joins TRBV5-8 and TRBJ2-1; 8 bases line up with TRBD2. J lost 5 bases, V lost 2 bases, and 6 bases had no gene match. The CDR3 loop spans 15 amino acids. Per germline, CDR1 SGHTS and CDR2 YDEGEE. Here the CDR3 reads CASSLRLAGNNEQFF. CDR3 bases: TGTGCCAGCAGCTTACGGCTAGCGGGTAACAATGAGCAGTTCTTC.

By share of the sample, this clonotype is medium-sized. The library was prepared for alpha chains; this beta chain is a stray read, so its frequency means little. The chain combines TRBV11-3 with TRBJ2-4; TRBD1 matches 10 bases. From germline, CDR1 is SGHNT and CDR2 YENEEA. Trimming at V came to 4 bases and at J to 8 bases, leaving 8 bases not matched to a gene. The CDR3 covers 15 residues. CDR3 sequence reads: CASSSGTGAGYIQYF. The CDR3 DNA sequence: TGTGCCAGCAGCTCCGGGACAGGGGCTGGCTACATTCAGTACTTC.

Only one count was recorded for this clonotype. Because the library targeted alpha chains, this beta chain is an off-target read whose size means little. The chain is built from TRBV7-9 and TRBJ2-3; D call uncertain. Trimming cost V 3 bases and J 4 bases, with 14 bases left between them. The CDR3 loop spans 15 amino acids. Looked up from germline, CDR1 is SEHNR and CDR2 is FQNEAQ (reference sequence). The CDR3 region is CASSLGMGEADTQYF. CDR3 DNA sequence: TGTGCCAGCAGCTTGGGGATGGGTGAAGCAGATACGCAGTATTTT.

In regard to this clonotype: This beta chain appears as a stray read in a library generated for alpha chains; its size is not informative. This CDR3 reads CASSKVDRDGETQYF. In DNA form, the CDR3 reads TGCGCCAGCAGCAAAGTAGACAGGGACGGGGAGACCCAGTACTTC. V is TRBV4-1 and J is TRBJ2-5; 7 bases are shared with TRBD1. Per germline, CDR1 MGHRA and CDR2 YSYEKL. CDR3 length: 15 residues. Trimming cost V 5 bases and J 5 bases; bases outside gene matches: 11.

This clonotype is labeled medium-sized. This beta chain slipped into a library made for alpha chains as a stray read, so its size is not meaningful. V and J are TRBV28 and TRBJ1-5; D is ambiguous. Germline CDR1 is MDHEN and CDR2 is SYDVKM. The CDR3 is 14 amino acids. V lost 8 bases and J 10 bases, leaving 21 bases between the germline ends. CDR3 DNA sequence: TGTGCCAGCGCTAAAGGCCCAGGCATGGGACCCCAGCATTTT. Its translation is CASAKGPGMGPQHF.

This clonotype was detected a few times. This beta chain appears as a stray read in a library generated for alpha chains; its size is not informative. The CDR3 DNA is TGTGCCATCAGCACCGGGACAGGGATGAACGAGCAGTACTTC. Protein sequence: CAISTGTGMNEQYF. The rearrangement joins TRBV10-3 to TRBJ2-7, with 9 positions matching TRBD1. V dropped 6 bases and J dropped 5; count of bases not matched to a gene: 8. CDR1 and CDR2 from the germline V gene are ENHRY and SYGVKD. The CDR3 covers 14 residues.

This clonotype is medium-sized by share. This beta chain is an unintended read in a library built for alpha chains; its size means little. The CDR3 nucleotides are TGCGCCAGCAGTGTCCGGGCCGCCTACAATGAGCAGTTCTTC. As protein: CASSVRAAYNEQFF. V and J are TRBV10-1 and TRBJ2-1; D remains ambiguous. The CDR3 length is 14 residues. Germline CDR1 WNHNN, CDR2 SYGVQD (reference sequence). V was clipped by 4 bases and J by 2 bases, with 9 bases between them.